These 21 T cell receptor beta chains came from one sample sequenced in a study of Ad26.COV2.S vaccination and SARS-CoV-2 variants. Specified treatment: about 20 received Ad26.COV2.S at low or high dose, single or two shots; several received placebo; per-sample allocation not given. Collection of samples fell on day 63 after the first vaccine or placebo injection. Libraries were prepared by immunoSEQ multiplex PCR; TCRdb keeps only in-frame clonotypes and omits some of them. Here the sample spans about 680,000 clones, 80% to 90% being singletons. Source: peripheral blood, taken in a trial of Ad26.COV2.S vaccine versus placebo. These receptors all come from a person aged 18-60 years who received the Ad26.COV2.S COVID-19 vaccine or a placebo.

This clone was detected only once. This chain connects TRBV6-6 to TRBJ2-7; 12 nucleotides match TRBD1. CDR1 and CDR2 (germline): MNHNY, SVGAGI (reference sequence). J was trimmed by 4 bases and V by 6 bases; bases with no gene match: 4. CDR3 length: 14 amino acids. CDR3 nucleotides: TGTGCCAGCAGGACGGGACAGGGGGCTTACGAGCAGTACTTC. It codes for CASRTGQGAYEQYF.

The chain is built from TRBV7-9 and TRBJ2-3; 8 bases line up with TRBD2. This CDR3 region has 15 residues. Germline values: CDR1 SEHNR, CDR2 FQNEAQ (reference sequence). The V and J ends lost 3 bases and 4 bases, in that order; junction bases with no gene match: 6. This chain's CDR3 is CASSFSGGRADTQYF. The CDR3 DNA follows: TGTGCCAGCAGCTTCTCGGGAGGGCGGGCAGATACGCAGTATTTT.

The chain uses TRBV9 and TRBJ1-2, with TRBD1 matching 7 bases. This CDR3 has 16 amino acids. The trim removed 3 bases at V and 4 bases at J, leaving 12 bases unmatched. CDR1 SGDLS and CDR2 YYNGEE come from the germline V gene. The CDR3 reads CASSAPLEGGFYGYTF. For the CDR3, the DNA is TGTGCCAGCAGCGCCCCCCTGGAAGGGGGCTTCTATGGCTACACCTTC.

The CDR3 bases are TGTGCCAGCAGTTTGGTCGAACAGCCCCAGCATTTT. It is translated as CASSLVEQPQHF. This sequence joins TRBV12-3 or TRBV12-4 and TRBJ1-5; no firm D call. Trimming left V 3 bases short and J 7 bases short, with 7 bases between. The CDR3 runs 12 residues.

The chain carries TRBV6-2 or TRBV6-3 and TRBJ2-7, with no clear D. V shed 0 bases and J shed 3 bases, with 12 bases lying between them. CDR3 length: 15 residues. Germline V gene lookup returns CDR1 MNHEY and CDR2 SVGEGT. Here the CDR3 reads CASSYSHGGFYEQYF. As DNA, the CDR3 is TGTGCCAGCAGTTACTCGCATGGCGGATTCTACGAGCAGTACTTC.

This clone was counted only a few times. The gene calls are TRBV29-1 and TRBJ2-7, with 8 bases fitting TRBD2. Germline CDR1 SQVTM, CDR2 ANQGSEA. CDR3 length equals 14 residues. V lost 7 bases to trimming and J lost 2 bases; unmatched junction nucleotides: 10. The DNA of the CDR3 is TGCAGCGCTAGACAGCGGGAGACGACCTACGAGCAGTACTTC. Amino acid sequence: CSARQRETTYEQYF.

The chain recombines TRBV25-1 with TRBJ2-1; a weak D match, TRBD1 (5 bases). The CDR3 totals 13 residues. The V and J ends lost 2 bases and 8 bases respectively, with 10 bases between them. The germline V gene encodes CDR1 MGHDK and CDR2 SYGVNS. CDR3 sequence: CASSEPDRYEQFF. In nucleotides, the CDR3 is TGTGCCAGCAGTGAACCAGACAGATATGAGCAGTTCTTC. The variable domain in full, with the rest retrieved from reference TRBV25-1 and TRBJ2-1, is EADIYQTPRYLVIGTGKKITLECSQTMGHDKMYWYQQDPGMELHLIHYSYGVNSTEKGDLSSESTVSRIRTEHFPLTLESARPSHTSQYLCASSEPDRYEQFFGPGTRLTVL.

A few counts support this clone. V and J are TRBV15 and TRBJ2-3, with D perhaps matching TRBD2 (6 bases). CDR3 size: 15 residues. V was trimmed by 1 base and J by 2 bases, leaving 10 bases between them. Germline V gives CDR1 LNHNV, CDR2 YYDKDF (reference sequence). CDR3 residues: CATSRARDVTDTQYF. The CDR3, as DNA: TGTGCCACCAGCAGAGCGCGGGACGTCACAGATACGCAGTATTTT.

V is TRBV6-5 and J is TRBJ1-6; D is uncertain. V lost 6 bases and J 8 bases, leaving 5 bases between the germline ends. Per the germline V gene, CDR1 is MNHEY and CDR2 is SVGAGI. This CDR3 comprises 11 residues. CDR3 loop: CASSGYSPLHF. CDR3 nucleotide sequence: TGTGCCAGCAGCGGCTATTCACCCCTCCACTTT.

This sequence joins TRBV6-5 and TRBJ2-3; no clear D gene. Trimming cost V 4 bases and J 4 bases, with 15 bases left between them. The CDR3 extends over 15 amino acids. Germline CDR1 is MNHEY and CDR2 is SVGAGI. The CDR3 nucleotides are TGTGCCAGCAGTTCCTCGACTGTCTCCCCAGATACGCAGTATTTT. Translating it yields CASSSSTVSPDTQYF.

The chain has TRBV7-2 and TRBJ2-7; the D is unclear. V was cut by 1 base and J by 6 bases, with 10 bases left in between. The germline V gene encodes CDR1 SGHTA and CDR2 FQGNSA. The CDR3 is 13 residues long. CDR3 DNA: TGTGCCAGCAGCTTAGAAAAGTACCTCGAGCAGTACTTC. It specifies CASSLEKYLEQYF.

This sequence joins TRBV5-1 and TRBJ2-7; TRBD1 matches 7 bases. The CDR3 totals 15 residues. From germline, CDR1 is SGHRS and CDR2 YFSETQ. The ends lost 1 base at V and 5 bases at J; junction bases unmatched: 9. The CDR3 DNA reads TGCGCCAGCAGCTTGAGAAGGGCGACAGGGAACGAGCAGTACTTC. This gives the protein CASSLRRATGNEQYF.

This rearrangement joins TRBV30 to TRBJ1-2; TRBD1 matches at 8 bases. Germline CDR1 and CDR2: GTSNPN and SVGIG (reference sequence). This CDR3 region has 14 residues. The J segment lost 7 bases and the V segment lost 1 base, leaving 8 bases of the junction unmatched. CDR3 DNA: TGTGCCTGGAGTGGAGGGACAGGCGGTGGTGGCTACACCTTC. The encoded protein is CAWSGGTGGGGYTF.

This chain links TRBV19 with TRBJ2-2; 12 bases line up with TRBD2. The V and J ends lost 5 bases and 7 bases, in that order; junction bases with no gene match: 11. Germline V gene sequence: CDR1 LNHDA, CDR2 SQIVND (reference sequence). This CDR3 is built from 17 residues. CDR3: CASSAPSGRADGGELFF. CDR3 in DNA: TGTGCCAGTAGTGCCCCTAGCGGGAGGGCCGATGGCGGGGAGCTGTTTTTT.

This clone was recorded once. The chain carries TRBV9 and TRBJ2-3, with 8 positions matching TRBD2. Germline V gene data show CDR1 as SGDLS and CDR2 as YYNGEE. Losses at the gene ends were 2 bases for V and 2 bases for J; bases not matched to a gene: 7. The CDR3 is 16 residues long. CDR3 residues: CASSVHGGAFTDTQYF. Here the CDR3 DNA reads TGTGCCAGCAGCGTCCACGGGGGGGCTTTCACAGATACGCAGTATTTT.

The DNA for the CDR3 is TGTGCCAGCAGCCGCAGGAGGGGGAGCCAAGAGACCCAGTACTTC. Translating gives CASSRRRGSQETQYF. The chain couples TRBV3-1 (or the pseudogene TRBV3-2) to TRBJ2-5, with D perhaps being TRBD1 or TRBD2 (6 bases each). Trimming stripped 4 bases from V and 1 base from J, with 13 bases between. Germline V gene data show CDR1 as LGHDT and CDR2 as YNNKEL (reference sequence). This CDR3 comprises 15 residues.

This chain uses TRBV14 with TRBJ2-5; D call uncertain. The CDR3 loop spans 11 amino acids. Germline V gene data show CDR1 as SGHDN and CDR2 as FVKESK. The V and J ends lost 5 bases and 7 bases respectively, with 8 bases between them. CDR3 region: CASSASRTQYF. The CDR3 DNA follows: TGTGCCAGCAGCGCCTCCCGGACCCAGTACTTC. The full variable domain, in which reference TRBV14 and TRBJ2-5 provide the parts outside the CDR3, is EAGVTQFPSHSVIEKGQTVTLRCDPISGHDNLYWYRRVMGKEIKFLLHFVKESKQDESGMPNNRFLAERTGGTYSTLKVQPAELEDSGVYFCASSASRTQYFGPGTRLLVL.

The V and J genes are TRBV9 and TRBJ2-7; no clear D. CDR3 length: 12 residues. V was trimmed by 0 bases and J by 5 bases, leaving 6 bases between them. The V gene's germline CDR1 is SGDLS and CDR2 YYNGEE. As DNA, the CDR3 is TGTGCCAGCAGCGTAGACGGTAACGAGCAGTACTTC. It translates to CASSVDGNEQYF.

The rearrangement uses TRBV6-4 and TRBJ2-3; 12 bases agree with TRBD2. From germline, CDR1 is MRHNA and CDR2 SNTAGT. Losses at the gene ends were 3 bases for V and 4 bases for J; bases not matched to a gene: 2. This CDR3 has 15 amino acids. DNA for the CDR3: TGTGCCAGCAGTGAGACTAGCGGGAGCGCAGATACGCAGTATTTT. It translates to CASSETSGSADTQYF.

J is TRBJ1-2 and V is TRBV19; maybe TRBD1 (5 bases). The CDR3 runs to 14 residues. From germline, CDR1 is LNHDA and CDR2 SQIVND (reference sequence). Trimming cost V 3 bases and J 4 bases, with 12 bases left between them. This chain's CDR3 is CASSIGGGGYGYTF. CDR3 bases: TGTGCCAGTAGTATCGGTGGTGGGGGCTATGGCTACACCTTC.

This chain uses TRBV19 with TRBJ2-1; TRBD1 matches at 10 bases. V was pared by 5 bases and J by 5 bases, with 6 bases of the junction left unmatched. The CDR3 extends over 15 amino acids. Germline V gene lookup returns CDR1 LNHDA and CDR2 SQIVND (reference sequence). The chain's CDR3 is CASSPRQGANNEQFF. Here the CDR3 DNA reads TGTGCCAGTAGTCCCCGACAGGGGGCTAACAATGAGCAGTTCTTC.